The rows below give T cell receptor beta chains drawn from one sample of a study of T-cell memory formation after mild COVID-19. TCRdb used MiXCR to reprocess the 5' RACE reads, holding one entry per CDR3 protein. The data show 45,000 to 65,000 distinct CDR3 sequences, approximately 9.1% seen once. Sequencing input: PBMCs or a T cell subset sorted from them (not recorded which). These receptors originate from an adult woman who had mild COVID-19 (a few samples of this study predate the infection). Cell type and time point are not known. Both conserved end residues are part of each CDR3. A D gene is named only where the DNA matches it firmly. Size is omitted from some rows. Given values are once, few, many or a class for expanded clones.

many | TRBJ2-5 | TRBV7-9 | TRBD1 | TGTGCCAGCAATCACGACAGGGCCGGAGAGACCCAGTACTTC | CASNHDRAGETQYF
- | TRBJ2-7 | TRBV11-2 | TRBD1 | TGTGCCAGCAGCCTGAGACAGGGTTTATCCTACGAGCAGTACTTC | CASSLRQGLSYEQYF
few | TRBJ1-1 | TRBV5-1 | - | TGCGCCAGCATGGACGGAGTGAACACTGAAGCTTTCTTT | CASMDGVNTEAFF
few | TRBJ1-1 | TRBV7-3 | - | TGTGCCAGCAGCTTAAAAGCCAGACCGAACACTGAAGCTTTCTTT | CASSLKARPNTEAFF
- | TRBJ1-1 | TRBV7-2 | - | TGTGCCAGCAGCTTGGAGGCAGTGAGGAACACTGAAGCTTTCTTT | CASSLEAVRNTEAFF
many | TRBJ2-7 | TRBV29-1 | - | TGCAGCGTTGTAGTAGCAGGCTCCTACGAGCAGTACTTC | CSVVVAGSYEQYF
- | TRBJ2-5 | TRBV30 | - | TGTGCCTGGAGCATGGGGACAAAAGAGACCCAGTACTTC | CAWSMGTKETQYF
few | TRBJ1-5 | TRBV12-3/TRBV12-4 | - | TGTGCCAGCAGTTCCGAGCATCAGCCCCAGCATTTT | CASSSEHQPQHF
many | TRBJ2-7 | TRBV5-1 | - | TGCGCCAGCAGCCAGTCGGGAGCTAATGAGCAGTACTTC | CASSQSGANEQYF
few | TRBJ2-7 | TRBV5-1 | - | TGCGCCAGCAGCTTGGGGGTGCCCGGGGGCTACGAGCAGTACTTC | CASSLGVPGGYEQYF
- | TRBJ2-7 | TRBV9 | TRBD1 | TGTGCCAGCAGCGCTCGCCGGGACAGGGGGCACCTTACCCTTACCTACGAGCAGTACTTC | CASSARRDRGHLTLTYEQYF
- | TRBJ2-3 | TRBV6-4 | - | TGTGCCAGCAGTTCGACTAGATCGAGGAATACGCAGTATTTT | CASSSTRSRNTQYF
- | TRBJ2-7 | TRBV5-1 | TRBD2 | TGCGCCAGCAGCTTGGCCACCGGGACTAGCGGGAGGGCCTACGAGCAGTACTTC | CASSLATGTSGRAYEQYF
- | TRBJ2-1 | TRBV7-2 | TRBD2 | TGTGCCAGCAGCTTACGCCTCAGGACTAGCGGGGGGGGTTACAATGAGCAGTTCTTC | CASSLRLRTSGGGYNEQFF
- | TRBJ2-7 | TRBV12-3/TRBV12-4 | - | TGTGCCAGCAGTTCAGGGACCGGGTTCTACGAGCAGTACTTC | CASSSGTGFYEQYF
many | TRBJ1-1 | TRBV6-5 | - | TGTGCCAGCTCCGGGGCGGGTGGGGGGACTGAAGCTTTCTTT | CASSGAGGGTEAFF
- | TRBJ2-1 | TRBV6-1 | - | TGTGCCAGCACCCTTGGAAGCGGAGAGCAGTTCTTC | CASTLGSGEQFF
- | TRBJ2-2 | TRBV5-5 | - | TGTGCCAGCAGCCTTGGACGGACGAACACCGGGGAGCTGTTTTTT | CASSLGRTNTGELFF
few | TRBJ2-3 | TRBV18 | - | TGTGCCAGCTCTACGGAGGGGACTTCGGATACGCAGTATTTT | CASSTEGTSDTQYF
few | TRBJ1-2 | TRBV12-3/TRBV12-4 | - | TGTGCCAGCAGACCAGAGACAGGTTTACCCTATGGCTACACCTTC | CASRPETGLPYGYTF
- | TRBJ2-1 | TRBV7-8 | TRBD2 | TGTGCCAGCAGCTCCGGACTAGCGGTCTACAATGAGCAGTTCTTC | CASSSGLAVYNEQFF
many | TRBJ1-4 | TRBV20-1 | - | TGCAGTGCCACGCTAGGCTGGGGTCGAGAAAAACTGTTTTTT | CSATLGWGREKLFF
- | TRBJ1-6 | TRBV20-1 | - | TGCAGTGCTAGAGATCCGACGGATCTATCCCTCCACTTT | CSARDPTDLSLHF
many | TRBJ2-3 | TRBV4-3 | TRBD2 | TGCGCCAGCAGCCAAGAGGGCGGGAGGGCCGGTACGCAGTATTTT | CASSQEGGRAGTQYF
few | TRBJ1-1 | TRBV12-3/TRBV12-4 | - | TGTGCCAGCAGTCACCCTATAGGCACTGAAGCTTTCTTT | CASSHPIGTEAFF
- | TRBJ1-2 | TRBV27 | TRBD1 | TGTGCCAGCAGATCCGACAGGGAAGTTGGTGGCTACACCTTC | CASRSDREVGGYTF
- | TRBJ1-2 | TRBV30 | - | TGTGCCTGGAGTTTAAGGGGAAGTGGCTACACCTTC | CAWSLRGSGYTF
few | TRBJ2-3 | TRBV3-1 | - | TGTGCCAGCAGCCCCGACTACCACACAGATACGCTGTATTTT | CASSPDYHTDTLYF
- | TRBJ2-1 | TRBV27 | TRBD1 | TGTGCCAGCAGTTTCGGGGACAGGGTTGTCAATGAGCAGTTCTTC | CASSFGDRVVNEQFF
many | TRBJ2-7 | TRBV20-1 | TRBD1 | TGCAGTGCTGAAGACTGGACAGGGAGCTACGAGCAGTACTTC | CSAEDWTGSYEQYF